This passage covers 18 T cell receptor beta chains from one sample sequenced in a study of cytomegalovirus exposure and HLA in healthy donors. The primer mix had 60 Vbeta and 13 Jbeta primers. Libraries were prepared by immunoSEQ multiplex PCR; TCRdb keeps only in-frame clonotypes and omits some of them. The profile shows 80,000 to 100,000 clones, more than 60% of them singletons. Sequencing was performed on PBMCs. These receptors were obtained from a man aged 50 or older in good health and CMV-seronegative.

The V and J genes are TRBV4-2 and TRBJ1-2; 7 nucleotides agree with TRBD1. The trim removed 0 bases at V and 5 bases at J, leaving 9 bases unmatched. This CDR3 spans 16 amino acids. CDR1 LGHNA and CDR2 YNFKEQ come from the germline V gene. The CDR3 DNA is TGTGCCAGCAGCCAAGAAGCCCAGACAGGGAAGTATGGCTACACCTTC. Its translation: CASSQEAQTGKYGYTF.

J is TRBJ2-5 and V is TRBV10-2; a possible D gene is TRBD1 (6 bases). This CDR3 spans 15 amino acids. V lost 2 bases, J lost 3 bases, and 13 bases lay in between. CDR1 is WSHSY, CDR2 SAAADI, per germline. In DNA form, the CDR3 reads TGCGCCAGCAGTGAGCCAGACAGGTGGGAAGAGACCCAGTACTTC. This translates into CASSEPDRWEETQYF.

The rearrangement links TRBV19 to TRBJ1-5; D remains ambiguous. V was shortened by 4 bases and J by 5 bases, with 9 bases between the two germline ends. This CDR3 is built from 13 residues. Germline CDR1 is LNHDA and CDR2 is SQIVND (reference sequence). This chain's CDR3 is CASSTAIHQPQHF. CDR3 nucleotide sequence: TGTGCCAGTAGTACCGCGATCCATCAGCCCCAGCATTTT. Full variable domain (outside the CDR3, taken from reference TRBV19 and TRBJ1-5): DGGITQSPKYLFRKEGQNVTLSCEQNLNHDAMYWYRQDPGQGLRLIYYSQIVNDFQKGDIAEGYSVSREKKESFPLTVTSAQKNPTAFYLCASSTAIHQPQHFGDGTRLSIL.

The V and J genes are TRBV7-6 and TRBJ1-1, with TRBD1 identical over 8 bases. The CDR3 runs to 15 residues. Germline lookup yields CDR1 SGHVS and CDR2 FNYEAQ. After removal of 1 base from V and 4 bases from J, the junction contained 5 bases not matched to a gene. CDR3 nucleotides: TGTGCCAGCAGCTTAGGGCCAGGGGGCTTCACTGAAGCTTTCTTT. It yields the protein CASSLGPGGFTEAFF.

The V and J genes are TRBV9 and TRBJ2-1, with 12 bases identical to TRBD2. V lost 3 bases, J lost 10 bases, and 8 bases stayed unmatched. The CDR3 has 15 amino acids. Germline V gives CDR1 SGDLS, CDR2 YYNGEE. The CDR3 DNA reads as TGTGCCAGCAGCGAGAGGGGACTAGCGGGCCTCGAGCAGTTCTTC. This gives the protein CASSERGLAGLEQFF. The variable domain in full, with the rest retrieved from reference TRBV9 and TRBJ2-1, is DSGVTQTPKHLITATGQRVTLRCSPRSGDLSVYWYQQSLDQGLQFLIQYYNGEERAKGNILERFSAQQFPDLHSELNLSSLELGDSALYFCASSERGLAGLEQFFGPGTRLTVL.

This chain joins TRBV19 and TRBJ1-1, with 7 nucleotides matching TRBD1. The junction had 4 bases not matched to a gene; V was cut back by 0 bases and J by 0 bases. There are 16 residues in the CDR3. Looked up from germline, CDR1 is LNHDA and CDR2 is SQIVND (reference sequence). The CDR3: CASSIDGTALNTEAFF. CDR3 sequence (DNA): TGTGCCAGTAGTATAGACGGGACAGCGCTGAACACTGAAGCTTTCTTT.

This chain connects TRBV6-6 to TRBJ2-7; D uncertain. Looked up from germline, CDR1 is MNHNY and CDR2 is SVGAGI (reference sequence). The CDR3 has 14 amino acids. Deletions cut 2 bases from V and 0 bases from J, with 8 bases between. The DNA of the CDR3 is TGTGCCAGCAGTTACGGAGAAGTCTCCTACGAGCAGTACTTC. Translation: CASSYGEVSYEQYF.

The rearrangement uses TRBV5-1 and TRBJ2-1; 8 positions match TRBD2. The CDR3 extends over 16 amino acids. Germline-derived CDR1 and CDR2 are SGHRS and YFSETQ. V gave up 4 bases and J gave up 4 bases; unmatched junction bases: 10. CDR3 nucleotides: TGCGCCAGCAGCCAAAGCGGGAGCCTAGGGTACAATGAGCAGTTCTTC. Translated, it gives CASSQSGSLGYNEQFF.

CDR3 nucleotides: TGTGCCAGTAGTATCAGGGGACAGGGGTGGGGGACTGAAGCTTTCTTT. Its protein is CASSIRGQGWGTEAFF. J is TRBJ1-1 and V is TRBV19, with 10 bases lining up with TRBD1. In germline, CDR1 is LNHDA, CDR2 SQIVND (reference sequence). CDR3 length: 16 residues. J lost 5 bases, V lost 3 bases, and 9 bases had no gene match. The full variable domain, with the rest looked up from reference TRBV19 and TRBJ1-1, is DGGITQSPKYLFRKEGQNVTLSCEQNLNHDAMYWYRQDPGQGLRLIYYSQIVNDFQKGDIAEGYSVSREKKESFPLTVTSAQKNPTAFYLCASSIRGQGWGTEAFFGQGTRLTVV.

J is TRBJ1-3 and V is TRBV30; 7 nucleotides align to TRBD1. Germline trimming cut 2 bases from V and 3 bases from J; bases unmatched to any gene: 16. The CDR3 runs 18 residues. Germline V gene sequence: CDR1 GTSNPN, CDR2 SVGIG (reference sequence). The DNA for the CDR3 is TGTGCCTGGAGTCACCATAGACAGGGCGGAGGATTTGGAAACACCATATATTTT. Protein product: CAWSHHRQGGGFGNTIYF.

The genes are TRBV6-1 and TRBJ1-4, with no clear D. Per germline, CDR1 MNHNS and CDR2 SASEGT. V was trimmed by 5 bases and J by 8 bases, leaving 15 bases between them. The CDR3 is 14 residues long. CDR3: CASSFRAAGEKLFF. The CDR3 DNA sequence: TGTGCCAGCAGTTTCCGGGCCGCGGGCGAAAAACTGTTTTTT.

The chain links TRBV5-1 to TRBJ2-5, with D perhaps matching TRBD1 (6 bases). Trimming cost V 4 bases and J 1 base, with 11 bases left between them. The CDR3 contains 14 residues. Germline V gene sequence: CDR1 SGHRS, CDR2 YFSETQ. CDR3 DNA sequence: TGCGCCAGCAGCCAGGGACAACGCCAAGAGACCCAGTACTTC. It codes for CASSQGQRQETQYF.

The chain carries TRBV5-1 and TRBJ2-1, with D perhaps TRBD2 (6 bases). CDR1 is SGHRS, CDR2 YFSETQ, per germline. The CDR3 spans 16 residues. V lost 2 bases, J lost 0 bases, and 12 bases lay in between. The CDR3 DNA reads TGCGCCAGCAGCTTAGGACTACCGAGCTCCTACAATGAGCAGTTCTTC. It encodes CASSLGLPSSYNEQFF. The complete variable domain, with remaining parts taken from reference TRBV5-1 and TRBJ2-1, reads KAGVTQTPRYLIKTRGQQVTLSCSPISGHRSVSWYQQTPGQGLQFLFEYFSETQRNKGNFPGRFSGRQFSNSRSEMNVSTLELGDSALYLCASSLGLPSSYNEQFFGPGTRLTVL.

Details on this clone: One end of the junction varies from germline; a read error may be responsible. The J gene is TRBJ2-2, the V gene TRBV7-7; no firm D call. The germline V gene encodes CDR1 SSHAT and CDR2 FNYEAQ (reference sequence). The CDR3 spans 15 residues. The CDR3 loop is CASSRDTPNTGELFF. DNA of the CDR3: TGTGCTAGCAGCCGAGACACCCCGAACACCGGGGAGCTGTTTTTT.

The V call is TRBV18, the J call TRBJ1-3; D gene ambiguous. V gave up 4 bases and J gave up 3 bases, with 10 bases separating them. CDR3 length: 14 residues. The germline CDR1 and CDR2 sequences are KGHSH and LQKENI. For the CDR3, the DNA is TGTGCCAGCTCACGGGGAGTCGATGGAAACACCATATATTTT. Translating gives CASSRGVDGNTIYF.

The table lists this clone with a few counts. The gene calls are TRBV7-9 and TRBJ2-3, with 8 bases matching TRBD2. This CDR3 spans 16 amino acids. With 0 bases clipped from V and 4 bases from J, the junction kept 6 bases outside the gene matches. Germline V gene sequence: CDR1 SEHNR, CDR2 FQNEAQ (reference sequence). This CDR3 reads CASSLARGVFADTQYF. CDR3 sequence (DNA): TGTGCCAGCAGCTTAGCGCGGGGGGTGTTCGCAGATACGCAGTATTTT.

The chain has TRBV10-2 and TRBJ1-1; the D is unclear. Per germline, CDR1 WSHSY and CDR2 SAAADI. V was pared by 0 bases and J by 5 bases, with 13 bases between. There are 15 residues in the CDR3. CDR3 loop: CASSESAGAWTEAFF. DNA of the CDR3: TGCGCCAGCAGTGAGTCGGCCGGAGCTTGGACTGAAGCTTTCTTT.

The chain couples TRBV27 to TRBJ1-2, with a weak D call TRBD1 (5 bases). V lost 2 bases and J 8 bases, leaving 18 bases between the germline ends. CDR3 length equals 15 residues. Germline CDR1 and CDR2: MNHEY and SMNVEV (reference sequence). CDR3 sequence: CASSLAFRGGEGYTF. In DNA form, the CDR3 reads TGTGCCAGCAGTTTAGCCTTTCGGGGGGGGGAGGGCTACACCTTC.